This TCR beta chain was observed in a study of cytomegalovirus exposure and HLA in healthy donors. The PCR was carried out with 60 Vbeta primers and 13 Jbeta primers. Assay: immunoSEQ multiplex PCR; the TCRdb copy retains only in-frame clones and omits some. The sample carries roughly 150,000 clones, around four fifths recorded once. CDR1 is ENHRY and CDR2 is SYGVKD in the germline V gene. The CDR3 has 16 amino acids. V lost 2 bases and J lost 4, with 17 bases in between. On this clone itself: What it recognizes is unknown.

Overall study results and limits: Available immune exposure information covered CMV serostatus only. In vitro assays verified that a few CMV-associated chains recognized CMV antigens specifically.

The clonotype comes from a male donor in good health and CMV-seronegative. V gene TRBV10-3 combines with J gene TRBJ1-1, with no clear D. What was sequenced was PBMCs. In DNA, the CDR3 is TGTGCCATCAGTGAGCGGATTCTACTGCGGGGCACTGAAGCTTTCTTT. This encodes CAISERILLRGTEAFF.